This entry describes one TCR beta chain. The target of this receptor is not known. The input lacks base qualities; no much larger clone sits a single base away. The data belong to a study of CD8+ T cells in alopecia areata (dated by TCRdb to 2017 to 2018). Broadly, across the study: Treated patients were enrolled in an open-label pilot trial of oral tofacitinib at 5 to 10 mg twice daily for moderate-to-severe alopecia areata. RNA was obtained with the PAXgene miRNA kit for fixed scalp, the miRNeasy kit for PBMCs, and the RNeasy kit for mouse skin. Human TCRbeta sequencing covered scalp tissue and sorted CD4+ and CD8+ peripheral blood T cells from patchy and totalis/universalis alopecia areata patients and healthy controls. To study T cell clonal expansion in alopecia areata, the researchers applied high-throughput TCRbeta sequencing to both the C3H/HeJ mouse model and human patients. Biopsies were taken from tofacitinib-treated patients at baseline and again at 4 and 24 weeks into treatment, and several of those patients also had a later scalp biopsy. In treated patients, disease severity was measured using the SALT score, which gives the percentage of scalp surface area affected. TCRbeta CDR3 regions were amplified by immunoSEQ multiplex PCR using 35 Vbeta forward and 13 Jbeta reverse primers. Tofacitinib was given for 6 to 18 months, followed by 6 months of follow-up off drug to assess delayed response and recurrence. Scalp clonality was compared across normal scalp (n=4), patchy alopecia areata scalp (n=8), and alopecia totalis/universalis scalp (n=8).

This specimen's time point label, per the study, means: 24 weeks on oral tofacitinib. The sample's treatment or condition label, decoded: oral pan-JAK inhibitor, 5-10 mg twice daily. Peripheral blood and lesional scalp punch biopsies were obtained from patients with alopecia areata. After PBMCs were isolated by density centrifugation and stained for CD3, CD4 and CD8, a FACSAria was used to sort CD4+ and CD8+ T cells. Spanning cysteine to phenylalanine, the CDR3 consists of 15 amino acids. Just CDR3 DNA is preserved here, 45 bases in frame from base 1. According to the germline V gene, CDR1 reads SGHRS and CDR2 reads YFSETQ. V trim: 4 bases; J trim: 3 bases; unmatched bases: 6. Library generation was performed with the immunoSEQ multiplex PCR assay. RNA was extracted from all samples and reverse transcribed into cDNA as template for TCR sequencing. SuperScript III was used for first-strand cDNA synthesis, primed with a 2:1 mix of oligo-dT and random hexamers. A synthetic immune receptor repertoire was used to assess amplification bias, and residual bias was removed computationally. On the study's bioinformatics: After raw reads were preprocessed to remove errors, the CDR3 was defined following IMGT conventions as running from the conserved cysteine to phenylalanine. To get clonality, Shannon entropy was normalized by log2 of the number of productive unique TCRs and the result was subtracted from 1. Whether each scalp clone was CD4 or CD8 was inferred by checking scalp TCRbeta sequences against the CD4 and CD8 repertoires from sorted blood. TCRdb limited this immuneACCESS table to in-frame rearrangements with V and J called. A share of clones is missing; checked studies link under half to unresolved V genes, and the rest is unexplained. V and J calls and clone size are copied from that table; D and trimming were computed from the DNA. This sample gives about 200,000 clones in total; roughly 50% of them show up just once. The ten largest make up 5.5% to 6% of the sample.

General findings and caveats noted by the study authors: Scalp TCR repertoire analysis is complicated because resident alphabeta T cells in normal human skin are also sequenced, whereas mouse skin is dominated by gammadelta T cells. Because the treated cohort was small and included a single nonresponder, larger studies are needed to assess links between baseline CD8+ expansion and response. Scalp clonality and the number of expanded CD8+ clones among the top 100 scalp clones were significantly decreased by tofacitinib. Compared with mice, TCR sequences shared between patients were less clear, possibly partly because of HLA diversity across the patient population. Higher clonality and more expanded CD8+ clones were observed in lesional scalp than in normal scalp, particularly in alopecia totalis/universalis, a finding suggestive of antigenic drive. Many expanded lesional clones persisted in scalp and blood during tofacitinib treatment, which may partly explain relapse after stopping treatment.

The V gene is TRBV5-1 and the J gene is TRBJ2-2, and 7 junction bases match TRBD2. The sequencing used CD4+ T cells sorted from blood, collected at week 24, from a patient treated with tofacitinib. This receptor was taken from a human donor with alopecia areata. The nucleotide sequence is TGCGCCAGCAGCCCAGTAGCGGGTGACACCGGGGAGCTGTTTTTT. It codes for CASSPVAGDTGELFF.